The 14 T cell receptor beta chains presented below share a single source sample, sequenced in a study of cytomegalovirus exposure and HLA in healthy donors. With 60 Vbeta and 13 Jbeta primers, the PCR was carried out. Only in-frame clones appear in the TCRdb table, and some are missing; sequencing was by immunoSEQ multiplex PCR. The profile covers just under 150,000 clones, with 75% to 90% appearing a single time and approximately 2.9% taken by the ten largest. What was sequenced was PBMCs. Receptor source: a woman aged 30 to 39 in good health and CMV-seronegative.

This chain links TRBV4-1 with TRBJ2-7; unclear D gene. The CDR3 runs to 16 residues. Trimming pared 0 bases from V and 2 bases from J, leaving 14 bases between. Per the germline V gene, CDR1 is MGHRA and CDR2 is YSYEKL. The CDR3 region is CASSQDTIGPAYEQYF. CDR3 nucleotides: TGCGCCAGCAGCCAAGATACGATTGGGCCAGCCTACGAGCAGTACTTC.

This chain links TRBV7-3 with TRBJ1-5, with a possible D match to TRBD1 (5 bases). Germline CDR1 SGHTA, CDR2 FQGTGA. The CDR3 sequence is 17 residues long. Deletions cut 1 base from V and 3 bases from J, with 16 bases between. The CDR3 loop is CASSLIRVGGYNQPQHF. DNA for the CDR3: TGTGCCAGCAGCTTAATTAGGGTGGGGGGGTACAATCAGCCCCAGCATTTT.

The chain combines TRBV27 with TRBJ1-6, with a weak D call TRBD1 (6 bases). The CDR3 is 15 residues long. With 5 bases removed from V and 0 bases from J, the gap between germline ends came to 8 bases. Germline lookup yields CDR1 MNHEY and CDR2 SMNVEV (reference sequence). The CDR3 DNA follows: TGTGCCAGCAGTCCAGGGGCCTCCTATAATTCACCCCTCCACTTT. Its translation is CASSPGASYNSPLHF.

There are a few counts of this clone. The chain couples TRBV7-2 to TRBJ1-5; D gene uncertain. V was pared by 5 bases and J by 4 bases, with 12 bases between. The CDR3 loop spans 14 amino acids. CDR1 is SGHTA and CDR2 is FQGNSA in the germline V gene. This chain's CDR3 is CASSPDWRNQPQHF. The CDR3 nucleotides read TGTGCCAGCAGCCCTGATTGGAGGAATCAGCCCCAGCATTTT.

The rearrangement links TRBV5-4 to TRBJ2-5; 13 nucleotides agree with TRBD2. Germline V gives CDR1 SGHNT, CDR2 YYREEE (reference sequence). J gave up 0 bases and V 3 bases, and 2 bases lay outside the gene matches. This CDR3 region has 16 residues. This CDR3 reads CASSSGLAGYQETQYF. The CDR3 DNA reads TGTGCCAGCAGCTCGGGACTAGCGGGGTACCAAGAGACCCAGTACTTC.

The genes are TRBV7-9 and TRBJ2-5; no clear D. The J call is uncertain, as TRBJ2-7 better fits the DNA end. The germline gives CDR1 SEHNR, CDR2 FQNEAQ (reference sequence). This CDR3 is 15 amino acids long. CDR3 sequence reads: CASSLAMAATYEQYF. In nucleotides, the CDR3 is TGTGCCAGCAGCTTAGCGATGGCGGCTACCTACGAGCAGTACTTC.

The chain joins TRBV5-5 to TRBJ2-2, with 9 bases lining up with TRBD2. There are 16 residues in the CDR3. Looked up from germline, CDR1 is SGHKS and CDR2 is YYEKEE (reference sequence). V dropped 2 bases and J dropped 5; count of bases not matched to a gene: 7. This chain's CDR3 is CASSFGGGARTGELFF. The CDR3 nucleotides are TGTGCCAGCAGCTTTGGCGGGGGGGCTAGAACCGGGGAGCTGTTTTTT.

The V and J genes are TRBV7-9 and TRBJ1-2, with D possibly being TRBD1 (6 bases). The germline V gene has CDR1 SEHNR and CDR2 FQNEAQ (reference sequence). V was pared by 3 bases and J by 5 bases, with 19 bases between. CDR3 length: 16 residues. The CDR3 is CASSLGWEQGKYGYTF. DNA of the CDR3: TGTGCCAGCAGCTTGGGGTGGGAACAGGGAAAATATGGCTACACCTTC. Full variable domain (missing parts from reference TRBV7-9 and TRBJ1-2): DTGVSQNPRHKITKRGQNVTFRCDPISEHNRLYWYRQTLGQGPEFLTYFQNEAQLEKSRLLSDRFSAERPKGSFSTLEIQRTEQGDSAMYLCASSLGWEQGKYGYTFGSGTRLTVV.

The V and J genes are TRBV19 and TRBJ1-1; TRBD1 matches at 7 bases. The CDR3 length is 13 residues. J gave up 10 bases and V 3 bases, and 8 bases lay outside the gene matches. Per the germline V gene, CDR1 is LNHDA and CDR2 is SQIVND (reference sequence). In nucleotides, the CDR3 is TGTGCCAGTAGTATCGCACAGGGGCGGGCAGCTTTCTTT. Translation: CASSIAQGRAAFF.

The rearrangement uses TRBV6-5 and TRBJ2-7; TRBD2 agrees at 12 bases. CDR3 length: 15 amino acids. Germline CDR1 MNHEY, CDR2 SVGAGI. With 7 bases clipped from V and 5 bases from J, the junction kept 9 bases outside the gene matches. The CDR3 protein is CASKTRLAGDNEQYF. The CDR3 DNA sequence: TGTGCCAGCAAGACACGACTAGCGGGAGACAACGAGCAGTACTTC.

This clone was found once. The V call is TRBV6-6, the J call TRBJ2-6; no clear D. V was clipped by 10 bases and J by 1 base, with 11 bases between them. Germline CDR1 reads MNHNY; CDR2 reads SVGAGI (reference sequence). The CDR3 extends over 14 amino acids. In DNA form, the CDR3 reads TGTGCCATCCAACTCCTATCTGGGGCCAACGTCCTGACTTTC. Protein: CAIQLLSGANVLTF.

Written as DNA, the CDR3 is TGTGCCAGTAGTGCCGGACAGGGTTCGATATCTGAAGCTTTCTTT. Translation gives CASSAGQGSISEAFF. The chain links TRBV19 to TRBJ1-1, with TRBD1 identical over 8 bases. The ends lost 5 bases at V and 6 bases at J; junction bases unmatched: 11. The length of the CDR3 is 15 residues. Germline V gene sequence: CDR1 LNHDA, CDR2 SQIVND (reference sequence).

The V call is TRBV9, the J call TRBJ2-5; D possibly corresponds to TRBD2 (5 bases). Germline loops: CDR1 SGDLS, CDR2 YYNGEE. With 4 bases removed from V and 1 base from J, the gap between germline ends came to 11 bases. There are 14 residues in the CDR3. The CDR3 sequence: CASSLGSAQETQYF. In nucleotides, the CDR3 is TGTGCCAGCAGCCTCGGTAGCGCCCAAGAGACCCAGTACTTC.

This sequence joins TRBV19 and TRBJ1-2; TRBD1 might be the D (5 bases). The CDR3 spans 16 residues. The V gene lost 6 bases and the J gene lost 8 bases, with 25 bases spanning the gap. Germline V gene sequence: CDR1 LNHDA, CDR2 SQIVND (reference sequence). This CDR3 is CASSPSRQGVRRGYTF. CDR3 nucleotides: TGTGCCAGTAGCCCATCGCGGCAGGGCGTTCGAAGAGGCTACACCTTC.